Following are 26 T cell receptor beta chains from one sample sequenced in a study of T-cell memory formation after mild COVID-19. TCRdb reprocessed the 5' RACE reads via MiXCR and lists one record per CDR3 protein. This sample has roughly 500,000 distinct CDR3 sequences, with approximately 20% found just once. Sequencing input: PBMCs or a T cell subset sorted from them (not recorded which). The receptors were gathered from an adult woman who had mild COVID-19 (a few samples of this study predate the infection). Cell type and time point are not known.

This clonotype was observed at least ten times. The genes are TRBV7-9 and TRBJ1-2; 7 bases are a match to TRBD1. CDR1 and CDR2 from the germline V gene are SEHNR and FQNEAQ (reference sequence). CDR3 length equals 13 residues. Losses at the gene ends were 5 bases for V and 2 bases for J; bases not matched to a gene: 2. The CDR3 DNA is TGTGCCAGCAGCCCGGGACAGAACTATGGCTACACCTTC. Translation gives CASSPGQNYGYTF.

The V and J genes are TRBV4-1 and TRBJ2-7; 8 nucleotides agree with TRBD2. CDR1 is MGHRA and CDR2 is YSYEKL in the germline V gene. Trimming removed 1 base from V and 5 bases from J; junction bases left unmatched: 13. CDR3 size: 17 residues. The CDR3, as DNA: TGCGCCAGCAGCCAAGCGTTAGCGGGGAAGCTCGGGGACGAGCAGTACTTC. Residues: CASSQALAGKLGDEQYF.

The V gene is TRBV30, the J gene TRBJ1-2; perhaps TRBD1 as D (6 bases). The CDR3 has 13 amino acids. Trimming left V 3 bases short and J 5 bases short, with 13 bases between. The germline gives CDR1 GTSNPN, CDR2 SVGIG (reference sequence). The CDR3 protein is CAWRGGGDYGYTF. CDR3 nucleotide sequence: TGTGCCTGGAGAGGGGGGGGTGATTATGGCTACACCTTC.

CDR3 region: CASSLDWGQSYNEQFF. DNA for the CDR3: TGTGCCAGCAGCTTAGACTGGGGACAGAGTTACAATGAGCAGTTCTTC. The J gene is TRBJ2-1, the V gene TRBV7-2; 7 bases are shared with TRBD1. Trimming removed 1 base from V and 4 bases from J; junction bases left unmatched: 7. Germline-derived CDR1 and CDR2 are SGHTA and FQGNSA. The CDR3 covers 16 residues.

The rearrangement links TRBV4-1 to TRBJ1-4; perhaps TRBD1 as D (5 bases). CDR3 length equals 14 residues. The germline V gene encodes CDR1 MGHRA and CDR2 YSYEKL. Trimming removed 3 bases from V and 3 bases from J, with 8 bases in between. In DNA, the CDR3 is TGCGCCAGCAGCCAGGGGGTGGCTAATGAAAAACTGTTTTTT. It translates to CASSQGVANEKLFF.

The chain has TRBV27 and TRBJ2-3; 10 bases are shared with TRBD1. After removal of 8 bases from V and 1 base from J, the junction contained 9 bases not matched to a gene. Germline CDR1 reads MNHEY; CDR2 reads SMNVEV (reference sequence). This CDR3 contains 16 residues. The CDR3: CASAPTGGEGTDTQYF. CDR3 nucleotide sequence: TGTGCCAGCGCCCCGACAGGGGGCGAGGGCACAGATACGCAGTATTTT.

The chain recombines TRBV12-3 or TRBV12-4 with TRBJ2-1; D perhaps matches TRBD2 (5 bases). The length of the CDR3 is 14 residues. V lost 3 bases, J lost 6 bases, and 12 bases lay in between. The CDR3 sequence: CASSFRGPINEQFF. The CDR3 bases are TGTGCCAGCAGTTTCCGCGGGCCGATCAATGAGCAGTTCTTC.

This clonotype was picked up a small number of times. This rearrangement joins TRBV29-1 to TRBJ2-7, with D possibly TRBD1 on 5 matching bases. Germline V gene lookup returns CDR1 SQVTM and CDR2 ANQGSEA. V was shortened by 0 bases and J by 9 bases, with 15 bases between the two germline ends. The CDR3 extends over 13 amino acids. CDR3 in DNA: TGCAGCGTTGAAGATCCTCCGGACACCCGGCAGTACTTC. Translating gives CSVEDPPDTRQYF.

The CDR3 sequence is CASSQVRGFSYEQYF. The CDR3 region has the DNA TGCGCCAGCAGCCAAGTCCGGGGATTCTCCTACGAGCAGTACTTC. The rearrangement uses TRBV4-1 and TRBJ2-7; possible D gene TRBD2, 5 bases. CDR3 length equals 15 residues. V gave up 1 base and J gave up 0 bases, with 10 bases separating them. CDR1 is MGHRA, CDR2 YSYEKL, per germline.

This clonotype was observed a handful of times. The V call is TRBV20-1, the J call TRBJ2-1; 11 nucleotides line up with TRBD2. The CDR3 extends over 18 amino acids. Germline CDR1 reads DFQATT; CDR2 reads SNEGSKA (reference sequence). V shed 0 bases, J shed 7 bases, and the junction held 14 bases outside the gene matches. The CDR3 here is CSARDYPAVAGGQNEQFF. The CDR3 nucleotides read TGCAGTGCTAGAGATTATCCTGCTGTAGCGGGGGGGCAAAATGAGCAGTTCTTC.

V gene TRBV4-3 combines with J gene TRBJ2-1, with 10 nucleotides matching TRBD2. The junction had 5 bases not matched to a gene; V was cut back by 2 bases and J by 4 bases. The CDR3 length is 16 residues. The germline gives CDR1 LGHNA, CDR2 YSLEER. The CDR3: CASSQSTSGLYNEQFF. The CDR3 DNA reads TGCGCCAGCAGCCAATCGACTAGCGGGCTGTACAATGAGCAGTTCTTC.

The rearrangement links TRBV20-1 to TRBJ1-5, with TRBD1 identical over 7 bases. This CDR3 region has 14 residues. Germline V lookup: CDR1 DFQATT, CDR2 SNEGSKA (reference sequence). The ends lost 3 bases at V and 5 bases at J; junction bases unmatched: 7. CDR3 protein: CSASPQGTHQPQHF. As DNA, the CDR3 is TGCAGTGCTAGTCCACAGGGGACCCATCAGCCCCAGCATTTT.

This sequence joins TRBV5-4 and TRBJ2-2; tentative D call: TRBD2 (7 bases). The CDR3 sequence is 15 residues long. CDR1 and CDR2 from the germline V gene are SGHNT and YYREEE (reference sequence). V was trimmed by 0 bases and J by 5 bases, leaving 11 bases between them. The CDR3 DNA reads TGTGCCAGCAGCTTGGCGGGGGGCCATACCGGGGAGCTGTTTTTT. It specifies CASSLAGGHTGELFF.

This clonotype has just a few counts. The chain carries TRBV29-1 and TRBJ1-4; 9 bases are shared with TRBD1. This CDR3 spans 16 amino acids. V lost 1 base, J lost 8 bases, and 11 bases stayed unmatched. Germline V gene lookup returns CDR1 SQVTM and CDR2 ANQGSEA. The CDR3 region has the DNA TGCAGCGTTGAAGGGGACAGGGTGAAGAGGTTCGAAAAACTGTTTTTT. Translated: CSVEGDRVKRFEKLFF.

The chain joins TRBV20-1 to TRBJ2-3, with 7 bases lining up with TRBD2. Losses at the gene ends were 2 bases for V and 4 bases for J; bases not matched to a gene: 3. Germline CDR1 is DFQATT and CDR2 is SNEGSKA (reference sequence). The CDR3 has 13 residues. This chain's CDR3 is CSARWGLPDTQYF. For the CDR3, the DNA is TGCAGTGCTAGATGGGGACTACCAGATACGCAGTATTTT.

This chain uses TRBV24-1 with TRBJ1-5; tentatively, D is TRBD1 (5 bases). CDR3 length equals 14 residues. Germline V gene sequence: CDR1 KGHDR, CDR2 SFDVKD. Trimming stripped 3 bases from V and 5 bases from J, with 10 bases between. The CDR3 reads CATSDAQGYQPQHF. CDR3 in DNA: TGTGCCACCAGTGATGCGCAGGGTTATCAGCCCCAGCATTTT.

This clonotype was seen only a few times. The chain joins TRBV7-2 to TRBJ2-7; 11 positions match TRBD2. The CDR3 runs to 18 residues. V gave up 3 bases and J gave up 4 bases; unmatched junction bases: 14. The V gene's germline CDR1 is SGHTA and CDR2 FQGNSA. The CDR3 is CASSLGLAESLLLYEQYF. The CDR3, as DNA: TGTGCCAGCAGCTTGGGACTAGCGGAATCCCTACTTCTATACGAGCAGTACTTC.

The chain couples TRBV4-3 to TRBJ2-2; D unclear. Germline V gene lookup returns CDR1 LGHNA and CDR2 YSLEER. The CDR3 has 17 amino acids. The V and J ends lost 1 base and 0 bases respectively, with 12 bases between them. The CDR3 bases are TGCGCCAGCAGCCAAGGTTCCACCGAAACGAACACCGGGGAGCTGTTTTTT. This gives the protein CASSQGSTETNTGELFF.

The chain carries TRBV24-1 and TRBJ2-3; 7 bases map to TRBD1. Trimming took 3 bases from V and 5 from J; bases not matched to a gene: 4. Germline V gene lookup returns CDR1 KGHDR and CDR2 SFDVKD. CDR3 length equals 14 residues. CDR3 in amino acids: CATSDRGRIDTQYF. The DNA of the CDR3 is TGTGCCACCAGTGATAGGGGGCGCATAGATACGCAGTATTTT.

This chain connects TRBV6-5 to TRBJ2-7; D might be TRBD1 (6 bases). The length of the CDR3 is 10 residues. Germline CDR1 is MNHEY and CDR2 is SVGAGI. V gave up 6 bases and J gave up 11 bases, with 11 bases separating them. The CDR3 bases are TGTGCCAGCAGGGGGGCGGTGGAGTACTTC. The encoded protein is CASRGAVEYF.

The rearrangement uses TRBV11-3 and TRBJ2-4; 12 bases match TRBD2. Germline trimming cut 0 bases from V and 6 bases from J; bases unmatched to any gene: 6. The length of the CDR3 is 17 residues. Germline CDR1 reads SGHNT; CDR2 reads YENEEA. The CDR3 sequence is CASSLDPRLAGVNIQYF. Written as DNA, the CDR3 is TGTGCCAGCAGCTTAGATCCGCGACTAGCGGGGGTAAACATTCAGTACTTC.

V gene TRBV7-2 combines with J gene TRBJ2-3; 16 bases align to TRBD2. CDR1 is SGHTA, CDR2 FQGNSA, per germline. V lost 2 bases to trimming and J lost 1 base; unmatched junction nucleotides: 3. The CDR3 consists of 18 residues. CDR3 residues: CASSLMGLAGGRTDTQYF. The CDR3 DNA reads TGTGCCAGCAGCTTAATGGGACTAGCGGGGGGGCGCACAGATACGCAGTATTTT.

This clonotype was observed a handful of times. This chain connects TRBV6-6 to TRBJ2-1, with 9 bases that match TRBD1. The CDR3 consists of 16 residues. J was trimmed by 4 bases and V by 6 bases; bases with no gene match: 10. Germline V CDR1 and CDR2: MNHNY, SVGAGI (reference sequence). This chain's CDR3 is CASSQPGQGTYNEQFF. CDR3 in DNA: TGTGCCAGCAGCCAACCAGGACAGGGGACATACAATGAGCAGTTCTTC.

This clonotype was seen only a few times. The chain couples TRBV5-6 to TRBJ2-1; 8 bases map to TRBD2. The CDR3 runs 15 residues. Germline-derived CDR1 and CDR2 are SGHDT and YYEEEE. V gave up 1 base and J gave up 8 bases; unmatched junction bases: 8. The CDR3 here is CASSLLGRGVYEQFF. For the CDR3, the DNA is TGTGCCAGCAGCTTGCTAGGGCGGGGGGTCTATGAGCAGTTCTTC.

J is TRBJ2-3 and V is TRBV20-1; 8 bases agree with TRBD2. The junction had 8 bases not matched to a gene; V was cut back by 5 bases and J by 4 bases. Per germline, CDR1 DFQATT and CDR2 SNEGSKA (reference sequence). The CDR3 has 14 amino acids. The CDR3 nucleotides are TGCAGTGCTGGGAGCGGGAGCCCCCCAGATACGCAGTATTTT. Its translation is CSAGSGSPPDTQYF.

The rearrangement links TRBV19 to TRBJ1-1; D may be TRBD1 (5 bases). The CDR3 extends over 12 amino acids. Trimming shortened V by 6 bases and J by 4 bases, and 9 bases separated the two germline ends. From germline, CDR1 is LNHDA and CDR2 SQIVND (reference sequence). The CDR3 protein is CASRLGTTEAFF. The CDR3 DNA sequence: TGTGCCAGTAGATTGGGGACCACTGAAGCTTTCTTT.